These 19 T cell receptor beta chains originate from one sample sequenced in a study of graft-versus-host responses after intestinal transplantation. Here immunoSEQ multiplex PCR was the method, and the copy in TCRdb shows in-frame clones only, minus some. The sample includes tens of thousands of clones, approximately 94% of them seen just once. Source: PBMCs, taken 156 days after intestinal transplant. The receptors shown here come from a human patient who received an intestinal transplant, so some T cells may come from the graft donor.

The chain links TRBV11-3 to TRBJ1-5; 7 positions agree with TRBD1. This CDR3 comprises 15 residues. The germline V gene has CDR1 SGHNT and CDR2 YENEEA. Trimming at V came to 5 bases and at J to 2 bases, leaving 6 bases not matched to a gene. This CDR3 is CASSPGQGGNQPQHF. In nucleotides, the CDR3 is TGTGCCAGCAGCCCTGGGCAGGGGGGCAATCAGCCCCAGCATTTT.

This clone has only one observation. The chain joins TRBV28 to TRBJ1-2; no definite D call. There are 11 residues in the CDR3. The germline V and J ends were trimmed by 10 bases and 8 bases, with 14 bases remaining between them. Germline CDR1 is MDHEN and CDR2 is SYDVKM. The CDR3 nucleotides read TGTGCCATGAAACCGGGGAACGGCTACACCTTC. The encoded protein is CAMKPGNGYTF.

The chain uses TRBV19 and TRBJ2-7, with 7 bases that match TRBD1. CDR3 length equals 14 residues. Germline assignment: CDR1 LNHDA and CDR2 SQIVND (reference sequence). V was clipped by 5 bases and J by 2 bases; unmatched bases: 6. The CDR3 here is CASSLMGQTYEQYF. DNA of the CDR3: TGTGCCAGTAGTCTAATGGGACAGACCTACGAGCAGTACTTC. The variable domain in full, with the rest retrieved from reference TRBV19 and TRBJ2-7, is DGGITQSPKYLFRKEGQNVTLSCEQNLNHDAMYWYRQDPGQGLRLIYYSQIVNDFQKGDIAEGYSVSREKKESFPLTVTSAQKNPTAFYLCASSLMGQTYEQYFGPGTRLTVT.

This clone occurred a few times. The chain carries TRBV7-8 and TRBJ2-3, with 9 positions matching TRBD1. There are 19 residues in the CDR3. CDR1 and CDR2 from the germline V gene are SGHVS and FQNEAQ. The ends lost 2 bases at V and 2 bases at J; junction bases unmatched: 14. The CDR3 sequence is CASSLTRGGGTGSTDTQYF. CDR3 bases: TGTGCCAGCAGCTTAACGCGTGGGGGGGGGACAGGGTCCACAGATACGCAGTATTTT.

The rearrangement uses TRBV4-1 and TRBJ2-5; no clear D gene. The germline gives CDR1 MGHRA, CDR2 YSYEKL. Trimming removed 3 bases from V and 9 bases from J, with 8 bases in between. This CDR3 is 11 amino acids long. As DNA, the CDR3 is TGCGCCAGCAGCCAGTCAGGTCCCCAGTACTTC. It is translated as CASSQSGPQYF.

This rearrangement joins TRBV2 to TRBJ1-1, with D hard to call. V lost 7 bases and J 1 base, leaving 10 bases between the germline ends. The germline CDR1 and CDR2 sequences are SNHLY and FYNNEI. This CDR3 comprises 13 residues. Here the CDR3 DNA reads TGTGCCAGCAAGGTAGGGTGGAACACTGAAGCTTTCTTT. Translating gives CASKVGWNTEAFF. Looking up the rest from reference TRBV2 and TRBJ1-1 gives the full variable domain: EPEVTQTPSHQVTQMGQEVILRCVPISNHLYFYWYRQILGQKVEFLVSFYNNEISEKSEIFDDQFSVERPDGSNFTLKIRSTKLEDSAMYFCASKVGWNTEAFFGQGTRLTVV.

The chain recombines TRBV29-1 with TRBJ2-4; TRBD1 agrees at 8 bases. The CDR3 is 15 residues long. V was clipped by 2 bases and J by 3 bases; unmatched bases: 6. Germline CDR1 reads SQVTM; CDR2 reads ANQGSEA. The CDR3 DNA reads TGCAGCGTTGAACAGGGGGCTCGAGGCAAAAACATTCAGTACTTC. As protein: CSVEQGARGKNIQYF.

The chain combines TRBV13 with TRBJ2-5; no definite D call. Judging by the DNA end, TRBJ2-7 fits better; the J call may be wrong. The CDR3 totals 12 residues. CDR1 is PRHDT and CDR2 is FYEKMQ in the germline V gene (reference sequence). The CDR3 bases are TGTGCCAGCAGCTCCACGGGCTACGAGCAGTACTTC. The encoded protein is CASSSTGYEQYF.

The chain links TRBV6-6 to TRBJ1-5; TRBD1 matches at 7 bases. V dropped 7 bases and J dropped 3; count of bases not matched to a gene: 9. The CDR3 is 15 residues long. CDR1 MNHNY and CDR2 SVGAGI come from the germline V gene (reference sequence). This CDR3 is CASTPPGGTNQPQHF. DNA of the CDR3: TGTGCCAGCACCCCCCCAGGGGGAACCAATCAGCCCCAGCATTTT.

This clone was picked up a small number of times. The chain has TRBV28 and TRBJ2-5, with D hard to call. V was pared by 3 bases and J by 3 bases, with 8 bases between. The germline V gene encodes CDR1 MDHEN and CDR2 SYDVKM. This CDR3 comprises 13 residues. In DNA form, the CDR3 reads TGTGCCAGCAGTTTGGGTCTCGAAGAGACCCAGTACTTC. This sequence encodes CASSLGLEETQYF.

The gene calls are TRBV7-3 and TRBJ2-1, with 7 bases identical to TRBD1. Trimming at V came to 4 bases and at J to 8 bases, leaving 11 bases not matched to a gene. The CDR3 extends over 15 amino acids. The V gene's germline CDR1 is SGHTA and CDR2 FQGTGA. The CDR3 is CASSSRLQGRDEQFF. CDR3 nucleotide sequence: TGTGCCAGCAGCTCCCGACTACAGGGGCGGGATGAGCAGTTCTTC.

The rearrangement uses TRBV5-1 and TRBJ2-1; D not resolved. Trimming left V 0 bases short and J 6 bases short, with 10 bases between. Per the germline V gene, CDR1 is SGHRS and CDR2 is YFSETQ. This CDR3 is 14 amino acids long. The CDR3 loop reads CASSLATWFNEQFF. As DNA, the CDR3 is TGCGCCAGCAGCTTGGCCACTTGGTTCAATGAGCAGTTCTTC.

This clone showed up just once. V and J are TRBV7-8 and TRBJ2-7; D possibly corresponds to TRBD2 (6 bases). CDR3 length: 19 residues. V was trimmed by 3 bases and J by 2 bases, leaving 26 bases between them. Germline V gene lookup returns CDR1 SGHVS and CDR2 FQNEAQ. The CDR3 sequence is CASSFFWWKVGREAYEQYF. In nucleotides, the CDR3 is TGTGCCAGCAGCTTTTTTTGGTGGAAAGTCGGCAGGGAGGCCTACGAGCAGTACTTC.

The chain has TRBV11-2 and TRBJ1-2; D remains ambiguous. Per the germline V gene, CDR1 is SGHAT and CDR2 is FQNNGV. CDR3 length: 16 residues. Trimming took off 2 bases at V and 8 bases at J, with 21 bases between the two ends. The DNA for the CDR3 is TGTGCCAGCAGCTTAATGGGCCCCCGTGGGGTAGACGGCTACACCTTC. Translation: CASSLMGPRGVDGYTF.

V and J are TRBV29-1 and TRBJ1-1; D remains unclear. Germline CDR1 SQVTM, CDR2 ANQGSEA. CDR3 size: 14 residues. Trimming removed 5 bases from V and 2 bases from J, with 15 bases in between. Written as DNA, the CDR3 is TGCAGCGTTAAAATCCCCGGGCAAAACACTGAAGCTTTCTTT. It yields the protein CSVKIPGQNTEAFF. The full variable domain, rest sourced from reference TRBV29-1 and TRBJ1-1, is SAVISQKPSRDICQRGTSLTIQCQVDSQVTMMFWYRQQPGQSLTLIATANQGSEATYESGFVIDKFPISRPNLTFSTLTVSNMSPEDSSIYLCSVKIPGQNTEAFFGQGTRLTVV.

The rearrangement uses TRBV18 and TRBJ1-4; no clear D. V lost 3 bases to trimming and J lost 4 bases, with 9 bases between them. Germline V gene data show CDR1 as KGHSH and CDR2 as LQKENI. CDR3 length: 14 amino acids. CDR3 DNA sequence: TGTGCCAGCTCACCGTCGGGTGGTAATGAAAAACTGTTTTTT. Amino acid sequence: CASSPSGGNEKLFF.

The chain links TRBV6-1 to TRBJ1-2, with TRBD1 matching 8 bases. V shed 8 bases, J shed 6 bases, and the junction held 2 bases outside the gene matches. The germline V gene encodes CDR1 MNHNS and CDR2 SASEGT. This CDR3 spans 11 amino acids. In DNA, the CDR3 is TGTGCCAGCCAGGGGGCGGATGGCTACACCTTC. It codes for CASQGADGYTF.

The chain employs TRBV9 and TRBJ2-1; D remains ambiguous. The CDR3 has 11 amino acids. CDR1 and CDR2 from the germline V gene are SGDLS and YYNGEE. V was trimmed by 0 bases and J by 9 bases, leaving 4 bases between them. CDR3 sequence: CASSVGIEQFF. The CDR3 DNA is TGTGCCAGCAGCGTAGGAATTGAGCAGTTCTTC.

J is TRBJ2-1 and V is TRBV14, with 7 bases that match TRBD1. Germline V gives CDR1 SGHDN, CDR2 FVKESK. The CDR3 contains 13 residues. J gave up 4 bases and V 3 bases, and 0 bases lay outside the gene matches. CDR3 sequence reads: CASSQGQYNEQFF. CDR3 nucleotide sequence: TGTGCCAGCAGCCAGGGACAGTACAATGAGCAGTTCTTC.